The clone carrying this T cell receptor beta chain has at least ten counts. As yet, its antigen is unknown. Patients sequenced had flow cytometry evidence of CD8+CD57+ cell expansion. Genomic DNA provided the template from which TCR beta VDJ and CDR3 profiles were obtained. TCRdb itself ran the reads through MiXCR, one entry per CDR3 protein. The table lists approximately 190,000 distinct CDR3 sequences, approximately 50% of them singletons. The data belong to a study of CD8+CD57+ T cells in acquired aplastic anemia. Study information: Sorted CD4+ and CD8+ cells gave a mean 3.2 ug DNA, range 0.2 to 27.4 ug.

J gave up 3 bases and V 6 bases, and 8 bases lay outside the gene matches. Germline V gene lookup returns CDR1 SNHLY and CDR2 FYNNEI. The CDR3 sequence is 14 residues long. Study results and caveats: Between patients and controls, around 30 CD8+ CDR3 sequences were found in common.

The clonotype was recovered from a human donor with aplastic anemia. The sequenced sample consisted of sorted CD4+, CD8+, or CD8+CD57+ T cells (not recorded which) from PBMCs. This rearrangement joins TRBV2 to TRBJ2-7; 7 nucleotides align to TRBD1. In DNA, the CDR3 is TGTGCCAGCAGGGTCGGGACAGCCTACTACGAGCAGTACTTC. Its protein is CASRVGTAYYEQYF.